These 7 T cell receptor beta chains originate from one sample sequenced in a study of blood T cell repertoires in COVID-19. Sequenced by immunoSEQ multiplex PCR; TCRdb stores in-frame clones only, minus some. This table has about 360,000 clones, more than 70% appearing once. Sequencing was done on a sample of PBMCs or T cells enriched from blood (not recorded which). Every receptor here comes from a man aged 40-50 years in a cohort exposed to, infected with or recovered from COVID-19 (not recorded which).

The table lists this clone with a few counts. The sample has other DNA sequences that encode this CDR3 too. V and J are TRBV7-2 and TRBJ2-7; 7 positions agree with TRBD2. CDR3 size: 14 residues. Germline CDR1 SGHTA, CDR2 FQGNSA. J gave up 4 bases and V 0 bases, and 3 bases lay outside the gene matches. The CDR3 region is CASSLAGGSYEQYF. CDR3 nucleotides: TGTGCCAGCAGCTTAGCGGGAGGGTCTTACGAGCAGTACTTC.

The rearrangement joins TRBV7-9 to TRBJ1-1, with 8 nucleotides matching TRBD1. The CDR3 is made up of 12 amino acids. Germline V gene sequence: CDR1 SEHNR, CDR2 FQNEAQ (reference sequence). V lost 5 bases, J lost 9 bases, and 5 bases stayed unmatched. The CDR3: CASSPGQGKAFF. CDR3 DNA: TGTGCCAGCAGCCCCGGACAGGGTAAAGCTTTCTTT.

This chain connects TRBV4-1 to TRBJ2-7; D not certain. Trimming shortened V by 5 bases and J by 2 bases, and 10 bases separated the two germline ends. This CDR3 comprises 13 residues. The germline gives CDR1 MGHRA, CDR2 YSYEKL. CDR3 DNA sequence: TGCGCCAGCAGCGTTGAGTTCACCTACGAGCAGTACTTC. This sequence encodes CASSVEFTYEQYF.

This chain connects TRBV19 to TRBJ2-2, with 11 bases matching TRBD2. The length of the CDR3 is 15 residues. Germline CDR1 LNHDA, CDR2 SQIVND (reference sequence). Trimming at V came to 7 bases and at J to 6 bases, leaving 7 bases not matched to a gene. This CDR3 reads CASIWLAGGPGELFF. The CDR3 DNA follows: TGTGCCAGTATATGGCTAGCGGGAGGACCCGGGGAGCTGTTTTTT.

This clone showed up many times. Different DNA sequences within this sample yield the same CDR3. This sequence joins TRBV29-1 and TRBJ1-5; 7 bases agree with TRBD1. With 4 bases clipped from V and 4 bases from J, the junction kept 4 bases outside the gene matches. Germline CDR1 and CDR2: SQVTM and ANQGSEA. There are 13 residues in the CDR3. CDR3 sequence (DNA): TGCAGCGTTGTGGGACAGAAAAATCAGCCCCAGCATTTT. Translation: CSVVGQKNQPQHF.

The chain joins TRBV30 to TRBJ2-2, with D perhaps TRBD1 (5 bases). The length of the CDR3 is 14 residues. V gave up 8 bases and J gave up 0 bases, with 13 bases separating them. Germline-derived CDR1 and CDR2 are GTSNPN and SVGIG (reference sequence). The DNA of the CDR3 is TGTGCCAGCGACAGATCGGCGAACACCGGGGAGCTGTTTTTT. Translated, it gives CASDRSANTGELFF. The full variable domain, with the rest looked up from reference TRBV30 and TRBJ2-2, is SQTIHQWPATLVQPVGSPLSLECTVEGTSNPNLYWYRQAAGRGLQLLFYSVGIGQISSEVPQNLSASRPQDRQFILSSKKLLLSDSGFYLCASDRSANTGELFFGEGSRLTVL.

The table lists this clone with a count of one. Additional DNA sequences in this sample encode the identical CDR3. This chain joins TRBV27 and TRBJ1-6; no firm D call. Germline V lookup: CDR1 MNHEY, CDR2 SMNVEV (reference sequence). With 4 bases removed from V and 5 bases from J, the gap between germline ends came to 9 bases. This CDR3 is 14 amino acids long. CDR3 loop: CASSSRRDNSPLHF. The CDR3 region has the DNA TGTGCCAGCAGTTCGCGGAGAGATAATTCACCCCTCCACTTT.